This T cell receptor (delta chain) is drawn from a study of delta chain sequences of gamma delta T cells (dated by TCRdb to between 2016 and 2019). Library preparation used 5' RACE. TCRdb records Illumina MiSeq as the sequencer. In TCRdb, clones were called once more from the public reads by CATT, and rows of identical DNA were later combined. The table for this sample lists about 2,200 delta-chain clones; approximately 30% of them were counted only once. The ten largest clones add up to approximately 18% of the sample. The CDR3 has 14 amino acids, counting the end cysteine and phenylalanine. The read is trimmed to its CDR3 DNA, 42 bases read in frame from base 1. The germline V gene supplies CDR1 GEAIGNYY and CDR2 EKD. Worth noting for this clone: No antigen is known for it. A far larger clone is just one base off, so this is likely a read error.

The origin of this receptor is a human donor in good health. This receptor chain uses TRDV2 and TRDJ1; TRDD3 could be the D gene, as 5 bases match. The material sequenced was either unsorted cells or a sorted T cell fraction (not recorded which). CDR3 protein: CAGDTVLDRDKLIF. The nucleotide sequence is given as TGTGCCGGTGACACCGTACTGGACCGCGATAAACTCATCTTT.